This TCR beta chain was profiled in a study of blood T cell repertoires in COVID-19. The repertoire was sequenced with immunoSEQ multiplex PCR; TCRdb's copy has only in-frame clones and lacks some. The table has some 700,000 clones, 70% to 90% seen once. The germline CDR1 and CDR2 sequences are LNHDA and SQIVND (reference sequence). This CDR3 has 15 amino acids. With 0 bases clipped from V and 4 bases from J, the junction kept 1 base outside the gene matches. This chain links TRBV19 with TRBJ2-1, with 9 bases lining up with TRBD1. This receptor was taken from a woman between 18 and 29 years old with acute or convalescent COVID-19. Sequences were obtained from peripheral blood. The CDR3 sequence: CASSIEGQGYNEQFF. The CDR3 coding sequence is TGTGCCAGTAGTATAGAGGGACAGGGTTACAATGAGCAGTTCTTC.